This is a list of T cell receptor beta chains from one sample in a study of graft-versus-host responses after intestinal transplantation. Profiling relied on immunoSEQ multiplex PCR, and the TCRdb table lists in-frame clones only, not all of them. The table records roughly 130,000 clones, roughly 91% of them present only once. These receptors have no identified antigens. Sample: unstimulated CD4+ T cells sorted from spleen or lymph node cells, taken before intestinal transplant. The receptor set was obtained from a human donor who received an intestinal transplant. The CDR3 runs from the conserved cysteine through the conserved F or W. Each record gives: V gene, J gene, clone size, CDR3 protein. Rows give clone size only sometimes, using once, few, many, or a class for an expanded clone.

TRBV5-1	TRBJ1-1	.	CASSRRQGVGLSTEAFF
TRBV18	TRBJ1-1	.	CASSPGTGGTEAFF
TRBV4-3	TRBJ2-7	.	CASSQAPGLDPYEQYF
TRBV28	TRBJ2-7	.	CASSLYSGSSYEQYF
TRBV7-2	TRBJ2-2	.	CASSLVLGRNTGELFF
TRBV14	TRBJ2-2	once	CASSQASGKNTGELFF
TRBV27	TRBJ2-1	.	CASSLRGLAGNGNEQFF
TRBV14	TRBJ2-1	.	CASSQGWRERGEQFF
TRBV18	TRBJ2-5	.	CASSPGETQYF
TRBV2	TRBJ2-7	.	CASSETRIAHYEQYF
TRBV6-6	TRBJ2-7	.	CASSYPGQGATYEQYF
TRBV7-3	TRBJ2-5	.	CASSQDRGSQTQYF
TRBV29-1	TRBJ2-5	.	CSVQDPGLETQYF
TRBV11-3	TRBJ2-7	.	CASSYVTYEQYF
TRBV5-4	TRBJ1-3	.	CASSRGAGGTGNTIYF
TRBV4-1	TRBJ1-5	.	CASSQDSRKAQPQHF
TRBV21-1	TRBJ2-7	.	CASSKVGTGSYEQYF
TRBV6-5	TRBJ2-2	.	CASSYRQTNTGELFF
TRBV15	TRBJ1-2	.	CATSDYRGRPYGYTF
TRBV2	TRBJ1-2	.	CASSEAPGQGARGGYTF
TRBV28	TRBJ2-1	.	CASTSGIYNEQFF
TRBV30	TRBJ1-5	.	CAWGQPGNNQPQHF
TRBV5-1	TRBJ1-3	.	CASSRGPEEDTIYF
TRBV6-1	TRBJ1-3	.	CASSELYRPGNTIYF
TRBV7-9	TRBJ1-2	.	CASSPGSYGYTF
TRBV5-5	TRBJ1-2	.	CASSLAGTAYGYTF
TRBV2	TRBJ2-7	.	CASSPRRTGDYEQYF
TRBV11-2	TRBJ1-2	.	CASSLVRHYGYTF
TRBV7-9	TRBJ2-3	.	CASSFGLATAHTHTDTQYF
TRBV6-1	TRBJ2-7	once	CASGGLAGGEQYF
TRBV7-3	TRBJ2-7	once	CASSSRTGYEQYF
TRBV11-1	TRBJ1-1	.	CASSLPGQENTEAFF
TRBV6-5	TRBJ2-7	.	CASSRDFALYEQYF
TRBV6-1	TRBJ1-5	.	CASSEYPRDSNQPQHF
TRBV29-1	TRBJ2-7	.	CSVEDPKTSGSSEQYF